These T cell receptor beta chains were read from a single sample in a study of blood T cell repertoires in COVID-19. Repertoires were generated with immunoSEQ multiplex PCR, while TCRdb's copy carries only in-frame clones and drops some. The sample includes 250,000 to 300,000 clones, 80% to 95% of them seen just once. The sample was peripheral blood. These receptors all stem from a woman younger than 45 with COVID-19, enrolled during active disease. Both conserved end residues are part of each CDR3. Fields, in order: J gene, D gene, V gene, clone size, CDR3 DNA, CDR3 protein. D genes are given only for firm matches. Clone size is shown for a subset of rows, as once, few, many or a class of expanded clone.

j_gene: TRBJ2-6; d_gene: NA; v_gene: TRBV30; abundance: NA; CDR3nt: TGTGCCTGGAGTGCATGGGGTGGGGCTTCTGGGGCCAACGTCCTGACTTTC; CDR3aa: CAWSAWGGASGANVLTF
j_gene: TRBJ2-1; d_gene: TRBD1; v_gene: TRBV5-4; abundance: NA; CDR3nt: TGTGCCAGCAGCTCCGGGACAGACTACAATGAGCAGTTCTTC; CDR3aa: CASSSGTDYNEQFF
j_gene: TRBJ1-2; d_gene: TRBD1; v_gene: TRBV10-2; abundance: NA; CDR3nt: TGCGCCAGCAGTGAGTCCTATGAGACAGGGACCTATGGCTACACCTTC; CDR3aa: CASSESYETGTYGYTF
j_gene: TRBJ2-2; d_gene: NA; v_gene: TRBV7-9; abundance: NA; CDR3nt: TGTGCCAGCAGCACGAGTAGCGGCGGCGGGGAGCTGTTTTTT; CDR3aa: CASSTSSGGGELFF
j_gene: TRBJ2-1; d_gene: TRBD1; v_gene: TRBV2; abundance: NA; CDR3nt: TGTGCCAGCCAACCGGGACAGGGAGACAATGAGCAGTTCTTC; CDR3aa: CASQPGQGDNEQFF
j_gene: TRBJ2-7; d_gene: NA; v_gene: TRBV29-1; abundance: NA; CDR3nt: TGCAGCGTTCTAGGGCTTAGGGCAGGGGGGTACGAGCAGTACTTC; CDR3aa: CSVLGLRAGGYEQYF
j_gene: TRBJ2-7; d_gene: NA; v_gene: TRBV5-1; abundance: once; CDR3nt: TGCGCCAGCAGCCTCGACAGTGCATCCTACGAGCAGTACTTC; CDR3aa: CASSLDSASYEQYF
j_gene: TRBJ2-1; d_gene: TRBD2; v_gene: TRBV5-5; abundance: once; CDR3nt: TGTGCCAGCAGCTTAAGTAGCGGGAGGTTAAATGAGCAGTTCTTC; CDR3aa: CASSLSSGRLNEQFF
j_gene: TRBJ1-4; d_gene: TRBD1; v_gene: TRBV6-6; abundance: NA; CDR3nt: TGTGCCAGCAGTTTACAGGGGGAGTATGAAAAACTGTTTTTT; CDR3aa: CASSLQGEYEKLFF
j_gene: TRBJ1-4; d_gene: NA; v_gene: TRBV28; abundance: NA; CDR3nt: TGTGCCAGCAGTTTAGTTGGACAATCGGATGAAAAACTGTTTTTT; CDR3aa: CASSLVGQSDEKLFF
j_gene: TRBJ1-1; d_gene: NA; v_gene: TRBV25-1; abundance: once; CDR3nt: TGTGCCAGCCAGCCCAGAGGGGGCACTGAAGCTTTCTTT; CDR3aa: CASQPRGGTEAFF
j_gene: TRBJ2-3; d_gene: TRBD2; v_gene: TRBV4-1; abundance: NA; CDR3nt: TGCGCCAGCAGCCGACTAGCGGGCACAGATACGCAGTATTTT; CDR3aa: CASSRLAGTDTQYF
j_gene: TRBJ2-3; d_gene: NA; v_gene: TRBV10-3; abundance: NA; CDR3nt: TGTGCCATCAGTGTCTCAGGGGATCCCACAGATACGCAGTATTTT; CDR3aa: CAISVSGDPTDTQYF
j_gene: TRBJ1-2; d_gene: NA; v_gene: TRBV12-5; abundance: once; CDR3nt: TGTGCTAGTGGTTTGGCCGGCAGCGCAACCTATGGCTACACCTTC; CDR3aa: CASGLAGSATYGYTF
j_gene: TRBJ2-5; d_gene: NA; v_gene: TRBV4-2; abundance: NA; CDR3nt: TGTGCCAGCAGCCAACCGAACCGGGAAACACAAGAGACCCAGTACTTC; CDR3aa: CASSQPNRETQETQYF
j_gene: TRBJ2-3; d_gene: NA; v_gene: TRBV19; abundance: NA; CDR3nt: TGTGCCAGCAAGAAGGGGCTGTCCACAAGGACGCAGTATTTT; CDR3aa: CASKKGLSTRTQYF